Below, one TCR beta chain is given with its context. It lacks a known antigen. Base qualities are not provided; no much larger clone lies one nucleotide away. The time point label for this specimen denotes: baseline before first vaccination. In light of the paper, this sample's treatment or condition label describes: meningococcal conjugate vaccine given as trial control. Vaccinee samples came from UK trials COV001 and COV002, including a single-blind randomized controlled phase 2/3 trial of AZD1222 (ChAdOx1 nCoV-19) in healthy adults. For TCRbeta chain sequencing, PBMC samples from trial participants were taken at day 0 and at day 28 after the second dose. The data belong to a study of T cell responses to AZD1222 COVID-19 vaccine (dated by TCRdb to the early 2020s). Background for the entire study: TCR sequencing covered about 230 trial participants: 207 given two doses of AZD1222 and 26 given two doses of MenACWY control vaccine. Trial participants were enrolled by age into subgroups of 18-55, 56-69 and 70-plus years, and around 140, 26 and 57 TCR-sequenced participants, respectively, were included in these subgroups. Overall study results and their limits: The vaccine-associated CD4 TCRs covered the entire spike protein, and the dominant responses fell in regions 160-218 and 743-854. The 56-69-year group was small, and its depth increase did not reach significance, likely because of low power. No day 14 peak-response samples were available, so repertoires were characterized only after the peak T cell response. Only six or seven AZD1222 recipients were SARS-CoV-2 seropositive at baseline, limiting conclusions about previously exposed vaccinees. Nearly half of unique spike-specific TCRs reportedly recognized epitopes outside regions mutated in the B.1.351 and B.1.1.7 variants. Participants were mostly white British and included more females than males, and it was suggested by the authors that clonal diversity may have been underestimated. After two AZD1222 doses, both the breadth and the depth of spike-specific TCRs were significantly higher than at day 0 and than in MenACWY recipients.

The CDR3 regions of human TCRbeta chains were analyzed by immunosequencing. As for the original processing: TCRs in the repertoires were compared against a reference library of SARS-CoV-2-specific TCRs that had been generated with the MIRA antigen-specificity platform. Breadth was defined as the fraction of unique TCRs that were SARS-CoV-2-associated, and depth was defined as the fraction of total T cells that were SARS-CoV-2-associated. Using the MIRA data, each spike-specific TCR was assigned both to the spike region to which the TCR was reactive and to a CD4 or CD8 class. Log10-transformed breadth and depth values were compared by one-way ANOVA with Sidak's multiple comparisons tests. TCRdb holds this immuneACCESS table with in-frame rearrangements only. Some clones are missing; in checked studies, unresolved V genes explain under half, and the rest has no known cause. The DNA was the basis for D and trimming; V, J and clone size are from that table. The sample table records about 120,000 clones; 90% of these occur just once. The ten largest clones add up to about 4% of the sample.

CDR1 and CDR2, per the germline V gene, are SGDLS and YYNGEE. V ends up 4 bases short and J 4 bases short, with an unmatched junction base count of 7. From the cysteine through the phenylalanine, the CDR3 covers 16 amino acids. Only the CDR3 region is kept as DNA, spanning 48 bases read in frame from base 1. The material was peripheral blood, obtained on day 0 of MenACWY control vaccination. The sequence links TRBV9 to TRBJ2-3; 12 central nucleotides agree with TRBD2. This receptor was obtained from an adult in good health. The CDR3 in this case is CASSSLAGGWPDTQYF. Here is the DNA: TGTGCCAGCAGCTCGCTAGCGGGAGGGTGGCCAGATACGCAGTATTTT.